In this sample, the clone carrying this T cell receptor beta chain turned up a few times. These data come from a study of blood T cell repertoires in COVID-19. Background on the study: COVID-19 samples collected from the United States, Italy and Spain covered acute and convalescent phases. PBMCs, B-cell-depleted T cells, or T cells provided the cDNA or gDNA that made up the material.

Original methodology: Scientists estimated how many nucleated cells there were by amplifying reference gene primers. Profiled with immunoSEQ multiplex PCR; TCRdb holds only in-frame clones, not every one. Clonal size and the V and J genes are those of that table, whereas D and trimming came from the DNA. The sample yields some 80,000 clones, over 70% seen once. The source material was peripheral blood. This clonotype originated in a human donor in a cohort sampled during active COVID-19.

The CDR3 loop reads CASSFSSGYNEQFF. The CDR3, as DNA: TGCGCCAGCAGCTTTTCTAGCGGCTACAATGAGCAGTTCTTC. This chain links TRBV5-1 with TRBJ2-1; TRBD2 aligns across 7 bases. The V gene's germline CDR1 is SGHRS and CDR2 YFSETQ. J gave up 3 bases and V 2 bases, and 2 bases lay outside the gene matches. The CDR3 runs to 14 residues.